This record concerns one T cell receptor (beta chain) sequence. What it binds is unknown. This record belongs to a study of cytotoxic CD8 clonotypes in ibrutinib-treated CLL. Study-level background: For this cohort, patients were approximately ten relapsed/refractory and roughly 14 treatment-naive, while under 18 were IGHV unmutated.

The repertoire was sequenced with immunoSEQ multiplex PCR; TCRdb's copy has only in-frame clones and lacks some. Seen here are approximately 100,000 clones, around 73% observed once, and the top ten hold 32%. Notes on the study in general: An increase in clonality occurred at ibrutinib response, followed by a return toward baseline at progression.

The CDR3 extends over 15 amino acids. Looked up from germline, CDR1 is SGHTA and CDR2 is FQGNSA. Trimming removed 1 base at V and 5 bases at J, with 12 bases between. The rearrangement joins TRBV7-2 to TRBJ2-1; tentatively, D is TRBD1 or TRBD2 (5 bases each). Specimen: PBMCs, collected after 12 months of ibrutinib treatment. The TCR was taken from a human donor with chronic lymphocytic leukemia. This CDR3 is CASSLGDGGHNEQFF. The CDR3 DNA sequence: TGTGCCAGCAGCTTAGGGGATGGGGGACACAATGAGCAGTTCTTC.